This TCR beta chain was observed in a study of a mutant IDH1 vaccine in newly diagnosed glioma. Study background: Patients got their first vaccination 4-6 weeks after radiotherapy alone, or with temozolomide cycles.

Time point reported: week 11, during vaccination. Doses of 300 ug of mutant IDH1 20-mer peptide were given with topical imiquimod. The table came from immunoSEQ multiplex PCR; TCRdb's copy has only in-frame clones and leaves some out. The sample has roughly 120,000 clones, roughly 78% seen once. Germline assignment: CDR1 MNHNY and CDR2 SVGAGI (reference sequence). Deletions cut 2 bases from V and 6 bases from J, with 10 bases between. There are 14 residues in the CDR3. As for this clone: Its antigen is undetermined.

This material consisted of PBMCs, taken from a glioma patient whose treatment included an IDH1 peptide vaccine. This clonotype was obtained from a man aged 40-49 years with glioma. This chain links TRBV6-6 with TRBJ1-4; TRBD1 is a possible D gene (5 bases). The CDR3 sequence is CASSYGRTHEKLFF. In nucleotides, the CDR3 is TGTGCCAGCAGTTACGGCAGGACACATGAAAAACTGTTTTTT.